This note documents a single T cell receptor (beta chain) sequence. The antigen is not known. The method was immunoSEQ multiplex PCR; TCRdb's version includes in-frame clones alone and lacks a portion of them. The sample lists approximately 500,000 clones, roughly 95% occurring once. The sample belongs to a study of shared clonotypes between healthy human individuals. For the study at large: Every donor yielded three CD4 naive, three CD4 memory, two CD8 naive and one CD8 memory plate.

Points from the study as a whole: Sharing across a few donors was seen in around 5.1% of naive CD4 clonotypes. Rarefaction indicated that sorted-subset sequencing remained incomplete although depth was large. Among non-shared clonotypes, generation probabilities were lower than among those shared by all four donors.

CDR1 KGHSH and CDR2 LQKENI come from the germline V gene. This CDR3 spans 16 amino acids. Losses at the gene ends were 5 bases for V and 0 bases for J; bases not matched to a gene: 8. This chain connects TRBV18 to TRBJ2-7; 9 bases are a match to TRBD1. This clonotype was sampled from a woman between 25 and 40 years old in good health. Sample: naive CD4+ T cells sorted from blood. The subset: CD45RA+ positively selected. The CDR3 DNA follows: TGTGCCAGCTCAAAACAGGGGGCCGCGACCTCCTACGAGCAGTACTTC. Amino acid sequence: CASSKQGAATSYEQYF.